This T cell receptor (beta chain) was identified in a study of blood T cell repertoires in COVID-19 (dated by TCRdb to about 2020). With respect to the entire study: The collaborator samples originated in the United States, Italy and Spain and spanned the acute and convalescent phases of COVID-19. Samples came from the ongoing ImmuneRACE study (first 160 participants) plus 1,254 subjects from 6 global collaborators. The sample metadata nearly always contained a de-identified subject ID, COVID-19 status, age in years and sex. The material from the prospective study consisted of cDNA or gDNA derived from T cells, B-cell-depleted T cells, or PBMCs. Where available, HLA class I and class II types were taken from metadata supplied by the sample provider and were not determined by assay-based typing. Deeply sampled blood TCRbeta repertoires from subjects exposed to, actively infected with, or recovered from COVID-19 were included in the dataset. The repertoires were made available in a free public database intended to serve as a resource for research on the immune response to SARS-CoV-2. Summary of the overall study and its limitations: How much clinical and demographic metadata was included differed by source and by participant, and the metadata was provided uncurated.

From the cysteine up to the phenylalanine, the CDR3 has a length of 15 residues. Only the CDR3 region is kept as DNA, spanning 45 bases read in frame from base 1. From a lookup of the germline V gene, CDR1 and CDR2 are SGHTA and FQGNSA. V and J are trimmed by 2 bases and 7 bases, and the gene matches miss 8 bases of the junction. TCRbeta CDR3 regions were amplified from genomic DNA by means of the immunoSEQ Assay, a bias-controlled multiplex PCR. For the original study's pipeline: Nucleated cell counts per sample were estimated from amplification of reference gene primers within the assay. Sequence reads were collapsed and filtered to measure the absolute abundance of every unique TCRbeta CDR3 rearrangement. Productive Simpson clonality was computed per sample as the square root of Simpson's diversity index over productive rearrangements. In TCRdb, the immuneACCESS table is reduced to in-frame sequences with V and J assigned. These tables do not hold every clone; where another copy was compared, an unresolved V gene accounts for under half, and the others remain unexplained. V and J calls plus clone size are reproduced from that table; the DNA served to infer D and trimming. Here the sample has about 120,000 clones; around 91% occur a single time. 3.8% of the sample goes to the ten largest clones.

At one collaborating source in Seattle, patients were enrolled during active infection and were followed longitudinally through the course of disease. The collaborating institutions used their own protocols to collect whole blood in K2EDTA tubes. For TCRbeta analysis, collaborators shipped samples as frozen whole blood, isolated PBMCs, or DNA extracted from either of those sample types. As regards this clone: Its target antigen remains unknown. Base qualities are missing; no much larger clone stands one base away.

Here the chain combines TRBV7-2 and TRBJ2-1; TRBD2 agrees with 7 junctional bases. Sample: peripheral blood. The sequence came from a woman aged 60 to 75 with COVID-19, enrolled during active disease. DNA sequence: TGTGCCAGCAGCTTACTCGGGGGGTCTGGGAATGAGCAGTTCTTC. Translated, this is CASSLLGGSGNEQFF.